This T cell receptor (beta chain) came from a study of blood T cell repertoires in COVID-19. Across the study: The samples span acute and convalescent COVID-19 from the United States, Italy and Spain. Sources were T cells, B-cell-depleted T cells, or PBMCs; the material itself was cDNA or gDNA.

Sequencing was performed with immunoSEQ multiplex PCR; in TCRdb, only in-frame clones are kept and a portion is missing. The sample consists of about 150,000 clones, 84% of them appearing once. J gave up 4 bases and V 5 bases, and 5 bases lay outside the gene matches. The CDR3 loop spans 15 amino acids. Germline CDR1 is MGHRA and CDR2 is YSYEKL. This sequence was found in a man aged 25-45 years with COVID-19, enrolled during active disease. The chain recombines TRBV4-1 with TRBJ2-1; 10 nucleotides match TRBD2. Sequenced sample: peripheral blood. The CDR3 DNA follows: TGCGCCAGCAGCGCGGGACTAGCGACTTACAATGAGCAGTTCTTC. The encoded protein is CASSAGLATYNEQFF.